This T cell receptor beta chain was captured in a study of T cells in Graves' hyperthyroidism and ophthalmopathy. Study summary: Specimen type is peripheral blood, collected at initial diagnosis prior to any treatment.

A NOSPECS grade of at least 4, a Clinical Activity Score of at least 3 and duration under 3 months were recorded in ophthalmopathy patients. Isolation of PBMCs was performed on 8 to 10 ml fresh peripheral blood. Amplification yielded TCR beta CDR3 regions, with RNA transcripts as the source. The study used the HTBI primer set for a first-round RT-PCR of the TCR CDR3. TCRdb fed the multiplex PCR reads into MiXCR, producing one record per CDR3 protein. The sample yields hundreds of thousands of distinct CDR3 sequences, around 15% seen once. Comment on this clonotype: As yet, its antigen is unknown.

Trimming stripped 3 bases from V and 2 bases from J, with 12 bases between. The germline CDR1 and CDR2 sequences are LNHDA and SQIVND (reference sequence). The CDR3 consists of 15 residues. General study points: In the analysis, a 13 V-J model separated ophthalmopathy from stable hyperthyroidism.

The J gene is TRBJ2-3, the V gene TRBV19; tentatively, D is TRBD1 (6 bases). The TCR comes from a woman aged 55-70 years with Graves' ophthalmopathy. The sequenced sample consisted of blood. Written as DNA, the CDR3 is TGTGCCAGTAGTATCGGACAGTTCACCACAGATACGCAGTATTTT. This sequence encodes CASSIGQFTTDTQYF. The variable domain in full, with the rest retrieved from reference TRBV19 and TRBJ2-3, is DGGITQSPKYLFRKEGQNVTLSCEQNLNHDAMYWYRQDPGQGLRLIYYSQIVNDFQKGDIAEGYSVSREKKESFPLTVTSAQKNPTAFYLCASSIGQFTTDTQYFGPGTRLTVL.